The T cell receptor beta chain under discussion was sequenced for a study of T cell responses to AZD1222 COVID-19 vaccine. Study context: Second-dose intervals near 4 or 12 weeks were combined.

General observations from the study: Reports indicate that nearly half of spike-specific TCRs are directed at unmutated variant regions. With dominance at 160-218 and 743-854, vaccine-associated CD4 TCRs spanned spike. Samples come after the peak T cell response, not at day 14.

Clones were read by immunoSEQ multiplex PCR, and TCRdb kept only the in-frame ones, dropping some. This table has approximately 140,000 clones, roughly 91% appearing once. For this clone: The target antigen is unknown.

Trimming stripped 5 bases from V and 3 bases from J, with 19 bases between. The CDR3 totals 16 residues. Germline assignment: CDR1 SEHNR and CDR2 FQNEAQ (reference sequence). This TCR was sampled from an adult in good health. The sequences come from peripheral blood, collected on day 0 of AZD1222 vaccination. This rearrangement joins TRBV7-9 to TRBJ1-2; the D gene is possibly TRBD1 (6 bases). The CDR3 DNA reads as TGTGCCAGCAGCCAAAAAACAGGGCAATCGGACTATGGCTACACCTTC. It translates to CASSQKTGQSDYGYTF.